These 5 T cell receptor beta chains were sequenced from one sample in a study of blood T cell repertoires in COVID-19 (TCRdb year 2020). To prepare the library, the immunoSEQ multiplex PCR assay was applied. TCRdb's version of the immuneACCESS table is confined to in-frame rearrangements and falls short of the full clone set. An unresolved V gene accounts for under half of the shortfall where checked; the remainder is of unknown origin. The sample profile shows 100,000 to 150,000 clones; around nine tenths of them were found once. The top ten constitute roughly 11% of the sample. Sequencing used peripheral blood. The origin of the receptors is a woman in her 70s with COVID-19, enrolled during active disease.

The chain recombines TRBV18 with TRBJ1-5; the D is unclear. V lost 4 bases and J 1 base, leaving 11 bases between the germline ends. The CDR3 runs 15 residues. CDR1 and CDR2 from the germline V gene are KGHSH and LQKENI. The CDR3: CASSLRTGSNQPQHF. DNA of the CDR3: TGTGCCAGCTCACTACGGACGGGAAGCAATCAGCCCCAGCATTTT.

The J gene is TRBJ1-1, the V gene TRBV4-2; 8 bases fit TRBD1. CDR1 LGHNA and CDR2 YNFKEQ come from the germline V gene. The CDR3 extends over 15 amino acids. The V gene end was trimmed by 2 bases and the J gene end by 7 bases; junction bases not matched to a gene: 9. The chain's CDR3 is CASSQPATGGNEAFF. The DNA of the CDR3 is TGTGCCAGCAGCCAACCGGCAACAGGGGGGAATGAAGCTTTCTTT.

The chain recombines TRBV3-1 (or the pseudogene TRBV3-2) with TRBJ2-3; 8 bases are shared with TRBD2. With 1 base clipped from V and 1 base from J, the junction kept 4 bases outside the gene matches. The germline gives CDR1 LGHDT, CDR2 YNNKEL (reference sequence). The CDR3 runs 16 residues. CDR3 region: CASSQVVGGGTDTQYF. The CDR3, as DNA: TGTGCCAGCAGCCAAGTCGTCGGGGGGGGCACAGATACGCAGTATTTT.

The V and J genes are TRBV7-2 and TRBJ1-1; tentatively, D is TRBD1 (5 bases). In germline, CDR1 is SGHTA, CDR2 FQGNSA. The length of the CDR3 is 13 residues. Trimming removed 2 bases at V and 6 bases at J, with 10 bases between. CDR3 DNA: TGTGCCAGCAGCTTACAAGGGGCGGCTGAAGCTTTCTTT. Translated: CASSLQGAAEAFF. Supplemented by reference TRBV7-2 and TRBJ1-1, the full variable domain reads GAGVSQSPSNKVTEKGKDVELRCDPISGHTALYWYRQSLGQGLEFLIYFQGNSAPDKSGLPSDRFSAERTGGSVSTLTIQRTQQEDSAVYLCASSLQGAAEAFFGQGTRLTVV.

The rearrangement uses TRBV5-6 and TRBJ2-1; 9 bases fit TRBD2. CDR3 length: 15 amino acids. J was trimmed by 3 bases and V by 1 base; bases with no gene match: 2. Germline-derived CDR1 and CDR2 are SGHDT and YYEEEE. CDR3 sequence (DNA): TGTGCCAGCAGCTTGAGGCGGGGGGGCTACAATGAGCAGTTCTTC. Translating gives CASSLRRGGYNEQFF.